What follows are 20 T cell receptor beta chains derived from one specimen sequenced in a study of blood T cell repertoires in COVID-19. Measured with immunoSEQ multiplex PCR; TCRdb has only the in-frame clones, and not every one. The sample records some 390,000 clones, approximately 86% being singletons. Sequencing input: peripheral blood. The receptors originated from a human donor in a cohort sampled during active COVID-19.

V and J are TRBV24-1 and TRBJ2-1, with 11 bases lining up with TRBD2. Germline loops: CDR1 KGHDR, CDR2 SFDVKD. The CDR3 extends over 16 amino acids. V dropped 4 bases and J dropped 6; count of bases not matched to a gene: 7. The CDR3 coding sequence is TGTGCCACCAGTGAAGGTAGCGGGGGGGCTCTCAATGAGCAGTTCTTC. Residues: CATSEGSGGALNEQFF.

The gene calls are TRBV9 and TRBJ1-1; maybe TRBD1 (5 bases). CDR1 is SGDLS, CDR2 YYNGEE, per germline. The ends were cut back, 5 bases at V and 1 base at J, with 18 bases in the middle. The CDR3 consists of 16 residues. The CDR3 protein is CASSPSAGIGNTEAFF. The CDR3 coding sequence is TGTGCCAGCAGTCCCTCCGCAGGGATAGGGAACACTGAAGCTTTCTTT.

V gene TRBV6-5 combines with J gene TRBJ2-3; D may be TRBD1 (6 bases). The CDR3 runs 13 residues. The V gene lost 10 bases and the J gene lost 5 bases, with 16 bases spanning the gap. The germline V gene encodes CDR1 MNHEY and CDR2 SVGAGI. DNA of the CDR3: TGTGCCACGAACAGGGCGACTGGAGATACGCAGTATTTT. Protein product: CATNRATGDTQYF.

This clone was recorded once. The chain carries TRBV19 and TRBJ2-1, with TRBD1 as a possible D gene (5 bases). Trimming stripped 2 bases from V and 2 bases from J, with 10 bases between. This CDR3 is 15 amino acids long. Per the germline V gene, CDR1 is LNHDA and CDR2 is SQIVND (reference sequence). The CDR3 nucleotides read TGTGCCAGTAGTATAAGGGGAAGCACCTACAATGAGCAGTTCTTC. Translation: CASSIRGSTYNEQFF.

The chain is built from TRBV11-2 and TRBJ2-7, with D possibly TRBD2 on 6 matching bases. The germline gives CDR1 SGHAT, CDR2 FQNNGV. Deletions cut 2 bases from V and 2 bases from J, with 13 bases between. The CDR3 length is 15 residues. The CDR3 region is CASSLFRAGTYEQYF. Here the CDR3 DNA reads TGTGCCAGCAGCTTATTTAGGGCGGGAACCTACGAGCAGTACTTC. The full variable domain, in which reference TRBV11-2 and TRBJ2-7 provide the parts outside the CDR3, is EAGVAQSPRYKIIEKRQSVAFWCNPISGHATLYWYQQILGQGPKLLIQFQNNGVVDDSQLPKDRFSAERLKGVDSTLKIQPAKLEDSAVYLCASSLFRAGTYEQYFGPGTRLTVT.

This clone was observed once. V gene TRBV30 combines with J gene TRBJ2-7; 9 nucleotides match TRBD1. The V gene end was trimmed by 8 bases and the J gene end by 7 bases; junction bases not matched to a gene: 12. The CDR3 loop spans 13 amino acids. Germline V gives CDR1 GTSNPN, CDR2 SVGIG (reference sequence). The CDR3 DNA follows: TGTGCCGGGGCCCGGGACAGGGTGGAAGAGCAGTACTTC. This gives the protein CAGARDRVEEQYF.

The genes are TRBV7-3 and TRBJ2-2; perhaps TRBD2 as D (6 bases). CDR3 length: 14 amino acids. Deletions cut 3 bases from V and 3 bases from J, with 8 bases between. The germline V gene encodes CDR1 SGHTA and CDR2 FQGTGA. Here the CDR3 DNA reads TGTGCCAGCAGCTTTTCGGGGGACACCGGGGAGCTGTTTTTT. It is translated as CASSFSGDTGELFF.

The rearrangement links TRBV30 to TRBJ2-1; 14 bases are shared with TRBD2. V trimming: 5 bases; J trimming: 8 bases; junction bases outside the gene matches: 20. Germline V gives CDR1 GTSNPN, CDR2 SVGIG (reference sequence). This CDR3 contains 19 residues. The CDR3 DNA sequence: TGTGCCTGGGGAAGGATACCGGGACTAGCGGGAGACCCCCAGGATGAGCAGTTCTTC. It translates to CAWGRIPGLAGDPQDEQFF.

The CDR3 coding sequence is TGTGCCAGCAGTCCATCCGGGACAGGGTCCACTGAAGCTTTCTTT. Translating gives CASSPSGTGSTEAFF. The chain is built from TRBV28 and TRBJ1-1; TRBD1 aligns across 9 bases. Germline assignment: CDR1 MDHEN and CDR2 SYDVKM. CDR3 length: 15 residues. Germline trimming cut 5 bases from V and 4 bases from J; bases unmatched to any gene: 8.

In DNA form, the CDR3 reads TGTGCCACCAGCGGTTCAGGGGGCCAGGGGGAGCAGTTCTTC. Translated: CATSGSGGQGEQFF. The chain uses TRBV15 and TRBJ2-1; 8 bases align to TRBD1. The CDR3 has 14 amino acids. Trimming took 5 bases from V and 10 from J; bases not matched to a gene: 10. Germline CDR1 and CDR2: LNHNV and YYDKDF (reference sequence).

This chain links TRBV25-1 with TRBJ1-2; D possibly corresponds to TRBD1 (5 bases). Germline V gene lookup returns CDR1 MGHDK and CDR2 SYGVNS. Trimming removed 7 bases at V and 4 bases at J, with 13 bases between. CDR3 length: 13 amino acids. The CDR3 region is CASNSGGGYGYTF. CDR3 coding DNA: TGTGCCAGCAACTCGGGGGGGGGCTATGGCTACACCTTC.

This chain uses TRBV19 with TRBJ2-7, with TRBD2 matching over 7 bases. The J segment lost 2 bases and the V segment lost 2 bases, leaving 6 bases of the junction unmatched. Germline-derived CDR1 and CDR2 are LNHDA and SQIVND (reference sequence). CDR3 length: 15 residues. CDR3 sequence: CASSITGGSAYEQYF. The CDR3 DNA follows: TGTGCCAGTAGTATAACGGGCGGGAGTGCCTACGAGCAGTACTTC.

CDR3 coding DNA: TGCGCCAGCAGCTTGCAGGGGGGAGAGCAGCCCCAGCATTTT. This gives the protein CASSLQGGEQPQHF. The genes are TRBV5-1 and TRBJ1-5, with 7 bases fitting TRBD1. Germline CDR1 is SGHRS and CDR2 is YFSETQ. The V gene end was trimmed by 1 base and the J gene end by 7 bases; junction bases not matched to a gene: 5. CDR3 size: 14 residues. Supplemented by reference TRBV5-1 and TRBJ1-5, the full variable domain reads KAGVTQTPRYLIKTRGQQVTLSCSPISGHRSVSWYQQTPGQGLQFLFEYFSETQRNKGNFPGRFSGRQFSNSRSEMNVSTLELGDSALYLCASSLQGGEQPQHFGDGTRLSIL.

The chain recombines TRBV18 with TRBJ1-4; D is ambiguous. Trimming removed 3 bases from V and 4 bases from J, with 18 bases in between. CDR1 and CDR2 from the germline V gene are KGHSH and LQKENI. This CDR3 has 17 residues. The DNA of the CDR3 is TGTGCCAGCTCACCGACCCAACGAGCGGGGATTAATGAAAAACTGTTTTTT. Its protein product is CASSPTQRAGINEKLFF.

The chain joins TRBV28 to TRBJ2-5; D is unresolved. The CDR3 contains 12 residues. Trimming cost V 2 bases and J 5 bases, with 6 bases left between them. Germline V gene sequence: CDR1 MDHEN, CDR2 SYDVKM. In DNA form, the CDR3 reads TGTGCCAGCAGTTTAAACGGGGAGACCCAGTACTTC. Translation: CASSLNGETQYF.

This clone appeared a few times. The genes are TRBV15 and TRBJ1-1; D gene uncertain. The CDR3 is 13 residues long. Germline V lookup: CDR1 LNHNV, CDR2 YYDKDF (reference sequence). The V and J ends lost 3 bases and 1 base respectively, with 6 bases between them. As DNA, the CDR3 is TGTGCCACCAGCAGGTCAGAGAACACTGAAGCTTTCTTT. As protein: CATSRSENTEAFF. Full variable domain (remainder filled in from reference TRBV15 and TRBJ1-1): DAMVIQNPRYQVTQFGKPVTLSCSQTLNHNVMYWYQQKSSQAPKLLFHYYDKDFNNEADTPDNFQSRRPNTSFCFLDIRSPGLGDTAMYLCATSRSENTEAFFGQGTRLTVV.

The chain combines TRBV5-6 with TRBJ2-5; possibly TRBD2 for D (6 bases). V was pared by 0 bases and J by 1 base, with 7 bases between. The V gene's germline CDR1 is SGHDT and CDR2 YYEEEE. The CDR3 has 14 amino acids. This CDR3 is CASSLVAVQETQYF. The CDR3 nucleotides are TGTGCCAGCAGCTTGGTAGCGGTCCAAGAGACCCAGTACTTC.

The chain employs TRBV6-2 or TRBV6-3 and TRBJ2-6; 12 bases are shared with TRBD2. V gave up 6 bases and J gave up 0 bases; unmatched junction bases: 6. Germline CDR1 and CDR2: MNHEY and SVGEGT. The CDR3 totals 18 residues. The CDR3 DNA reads TGTGCCAGCAGCCCACTAGCGGGAGGATTCTCTGGGGCCAACGTCCTGACTTTC. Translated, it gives CASSPLAGGFSGANVLTF.

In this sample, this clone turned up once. The CDR3: CAWKETYPDTQYF. The CDR3 coding sequence is TGTGCCTGGAAGGAGACTTACCCAGATACGCAGTATTTT. V gene TRBV30 combines with J gene TRBJ2-3; no clear D. The CDR3 runs 13 residues. With 4 bases removed from V and 4 bases from J, the gap between germline ends came to 12 bases. Germline lookup yields CDR1 GTSNPN and CDR2 SVGIG (reference sequence).

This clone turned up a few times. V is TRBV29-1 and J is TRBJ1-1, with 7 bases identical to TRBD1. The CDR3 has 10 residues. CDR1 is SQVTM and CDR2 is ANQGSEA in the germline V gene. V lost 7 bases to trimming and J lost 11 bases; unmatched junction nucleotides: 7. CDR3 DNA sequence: TGCAGCGCACAGACAGGGAGGGCTTTCTTT. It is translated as CSAQTGRAFF.